This T cell receptor beta chain is drawn from a study of regulatory T cells in long-lasting Graves disease. The time point was: newly diagnosed GD, antithyroid drugs for less than 3 months. Researchers made the TCR library from RNA that was extracted from PBMCs. The diagnosis of Graves' disease used American Thyroid Association guidelines. There are a few counts of this clonotype. The authors built TCR beta libraries using iRepertoire HTBI primers and Arm-PCR of CDR3 regions. TCRdb independently ran MiXCR on the multiplex PCR reads; one entry per CDR3 protein. The sample lists 350,000 to 450,000 distinct CDR3 sequences, under 15% occurring once. Germline V lookup: CDR1 LNHDA, CDR2 SQIVND (reference sequence). The CDR3 is 13 amino acids. Between the trimmed V and J ends, which lost 3 bases and 6 bases, there was a span of 12 bases. These data are also associated with another study on T cells in Graves' hyperthyroidism and ophthalmopathy.

The V gene is TRBV19, the J gene TRBJ2-7; no firm D call. This sample comprised peripheral blood mononuclear cells (PBMCs), obtained at new diagnosis, from a patient treated with antithyroid drugs. This receptor was identified in a woman younger than 45 with Graves disease. CDR3 loop: CASSMSALGEQYF. As DNA, the CDR3 is TGTGCCAGTAGTATGAGCGCACTCGGCGAGCAGTACTTC.